The sequence of this T cell receptor (beta chain) was determined in a study of T cell responses to AZD1222 COVID-19 vaccine. Whole-study results and caveats: Following two doses of AZD1222, Spike-specific TCR breadth and depth rose.

After removal of 6 bases from V and 4 bases from J, the junction contained 3 bases not matched to a gene. Germline CDR1 reads LGHDT; CDR2 reads YNNKEL (reference sequence). The CDR3 is made up of 14 amino acids. Sequencing used immunoSEQ multiplex PCR; TCRdb keeps in-frame clones, though not all of them. The data hold about 140,000 clones, with more than 85% observed a single time. With respect to this clone: Its specificity is unknown.

This clonotype was sampled from an adult in good health. The chain joins TRBV3-1 (or the pseudogene TRBV3-2) to TRBJ2-6; 7 bases are a match to TRBD1. The source was peripheral blood, collected on day 0 of MenACWY control vaccination. CDR3 region: CASRQGKGANVLTF. In DNA form, the CDR3 reads TGTGCCAGCAGACAGGGGAAAGGGGCCAACGTCCTGACTTTC.